The T cell receptor beta chain described here comes from a study of T cells expressing NK-cell markers. General study results and limits: For several donors, the dominant NKG2C+ clonotypes made up roughly 1.0-7.5% of their CD8+ T cells.

The CDR3 is 13 residues long. The V gene's germline CDR1 is SGHRS and CDR2 YFSETQ. TCRdb processed the 5' RACE reads again and assigns one entry to each CDR3 protein, with no DNA. The repertoire table contains approximately 550,000 distinct CDR3 sequences. Of note for this clonotype: Its antigen is unknown.

The specimen sequenced was blood T cells: a sorted CD56 or NKG2C T cell subset, CD4+ or CD8+ T cells, or bulk PBMC T cells (not recorded which). This receptor was identified in a man between 18 and 29 years old in good health. The V and J genes are TRBV5-1 and TRBJ1-1; absent DNA, TCRdb's TRBD1 call cannot be checked. CDR3 in amino acids: CASTTGVNTEAFF.